This T cell receptor beta chain came from a study of B cell selection in AIRE deficiency (dated by TCRdb to between 2019 and 2020). Context from the whole study: Researchers compared TCRbeta repertoires of sorted blood CD4+ conventional T cells and regulatory T cells in AIRE-deficient patients with those in healthy controls. The TCR-sequenced cohort comprised about 5 AIRE-deficient APECED patients and about 5 healthy control donors.

The germline V gene yields SGDLS for CDR1 and YYNGEE for CDR2. Trimming takes 3 bases off V and 4 bases off J; junction bases not matched to a gene: 6. The CDR3 starts with the cysteine, ends with the phenylalanine, and has 16 residues. CDR3 DNA is the only sequence kept; it has 48 bases, read in frame from the first base. CD4+CD127+ cells were sorted as the conventional CD4 T cell population. AIRE-deficient patients had APECED syndrome. A FACSAria flow cytometer was used to sort the Tconv and Treg cells intended for TCRbeta sequencing. The sorted cells were collected in 5-ml round-bottom polystyrene tubes, and the dry cell pellets were frozen at -80 degrees C prior to sequencing. Broader findings and caveats from the paper: About 33% of the Treg TCRbeta sequences shared among healthy donors were detected in patient Tconv cells, suggesting that Treg-biased clones are diverted into the Tconv compartment. TCRBV gene usage, CDR3 length and TCR diversity in Tconv and Treg cells from AIRE-deficient patients were found to be similar to those in cells from healthy donors. Only TCRbeta chains were sequenced; about 40% of shared healthy-donor Treg sequences also occurred in healthy Tconv, possibly because of differing TCRalpha chains. Shared Treg sequences had shorter CDR3s, reflecting a bias toward rearrangements with few non-templated nucleotide insertions. Among some 3,900 shared Treg TCRbeta sequences, 31.6% were shared exclusively by healthy donors and roughly 9% exclusively by patients, which suggests that Treg selection is less efficient in the absence of AIRE.

A note on this clone: Its antigen specificity is not known. Nothing much larger sits one base from this clone, and base qualities are not available.

The immunoSEQ platform was used to sequence the TCRbeta chain. The paper's processing steps were these. When conventional T cell repertoires were pooled, 85,000 to 120,000 distinct in-frame TCRbeta sequences were obtained from patients and approximately 140,000 from healthy donors. Treg TCRbeta sequences found in two or more individuals were classed as public, and these public Treg TCRbeta sequences were then looked for in Tconv repertoires. To test for differences between groups, Mann-Whitney U tests with Bonferroni-Dunn correction were run in GraphPad Prism 7.03. TCRdb obtained this table from immuneACCESS and retained in-frame rearrangements with V and J assigned. These tables miss some clones; where compared with another copy, unresolved V genes account for less than half of the shortfall, and the remainder is unexplained. V, J and clone size reflect that table, while D and trimming were determined from the DNA. The sample table lists over 20,000 clones, 97% of them with a count of one. The ten largest clones represent over 0.15% of the sample.

The sequence is built from TRBV9 and TRBJ2-2, and TRBD2 aligns with 10 junction nucleotides. The specimen was conventional CD4+ T cells sorted from PBMCs. The TCR was taken from a human donor with AIRE deficiency. The DNA sequence reads TGTGCCAGCAGCGAAAGCGGGAGGGCGGGCACCGGGGAGCTGTTTTTT. Its protein is CASSESGRAGTGELFF.